A selection of T cell receptor beta chains follows, all from one sample in a study of cytomegalovirus exposure and HLA in healthy donors. The assay was immunoSEQ multiplex PCR, and TCRdb's table has in-frame clones only and misses some. The profile covers fewer than 200,000 clones, with more than 75% appearing a single time and approximately 7% taken by the ten largest. Sequenced input: PBMCs. The receptors shown here come from a man aged 30 to 45 in good health and CMV-seropositive. Each CDR3 is given without its conserved first and last residue.

V	J	CDR3
TRBV2	TRBJ1-4	ASSMSGGTNEKLF
TRBV4-1	TRBJ2-7	ASSPGTRTYEQY
TRBV28	TRBJ1-2	ASGTGSRGYT
TRBV10-3	TRBJ2-1	AIRTGTGYYNEQF
TRBV2	TRBJ2-3	ASSEVSEADTQY
TRBV7-3	TRBJ2-2	ASSLETSTGELF
TRBV11-2	TRBJ1-6	ASSSPTGDSNSPLH
TRBV6-6	TRBJ1-5	ASSYGQGSQPQH
TRBV7-6	TRBJ2-3	ASSFGTDTDTQY
TRBV19	TRBJ2-7	ASSTGPQGYEQY
TRBV28	TRBJ1-4	ASSRGGQQNEKLF
TRBV19	TRBJ1-2	ASSEQDRVANYGYT
TRBV27	TRBJ2-7	ASSPLSVADSYEQY
TRBV7-6	TRBJ2-4	ASSLGGDDKNIQY
TRBV19	TRBJ1-1	ASSMWAVGAEAF
TRBV5-1	TRBJ2-2	ASSPRDSRTGELF
TRBV2	.	ASSGSPSGSYEQY
TRBV4-1	TRBJ1-2	ASTPQTGAGGYT
TRBV4-2	TRBJ1-5	ASSQAIGQGDQPQH
TRBV27	TRBJ2-7	ASSVRGGRVEQY
TRBV5-1	TRBJ2-3	ASSLVIAGPKDTQY
TRBV7-8	TRBJ2-2	ASTPLRAGLYTGELF